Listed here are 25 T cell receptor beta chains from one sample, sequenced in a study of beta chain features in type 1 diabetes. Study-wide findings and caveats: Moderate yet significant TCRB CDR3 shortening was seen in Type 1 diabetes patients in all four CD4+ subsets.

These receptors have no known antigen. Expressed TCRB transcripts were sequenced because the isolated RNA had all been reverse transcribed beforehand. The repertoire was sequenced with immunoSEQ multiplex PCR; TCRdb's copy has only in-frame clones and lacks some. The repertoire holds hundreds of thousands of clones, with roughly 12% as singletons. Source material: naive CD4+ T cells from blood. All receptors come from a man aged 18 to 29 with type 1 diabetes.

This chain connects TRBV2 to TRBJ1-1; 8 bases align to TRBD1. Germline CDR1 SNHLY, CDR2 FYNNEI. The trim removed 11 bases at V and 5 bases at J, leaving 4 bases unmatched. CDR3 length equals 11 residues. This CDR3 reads CAGRDRTEAFF. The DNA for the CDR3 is TGTGCCGGGAGGGACAGGACTGAAGCTTTCTTT.

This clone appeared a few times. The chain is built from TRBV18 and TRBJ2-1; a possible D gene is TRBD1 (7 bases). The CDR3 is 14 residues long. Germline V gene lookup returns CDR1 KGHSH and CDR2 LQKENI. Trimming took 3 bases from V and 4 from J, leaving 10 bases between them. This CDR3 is CASSPQGGYNEQFF. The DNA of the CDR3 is TGTGCCAGCTCACCCCAGGGGGGATACAATGAGCAGTTCTTC.

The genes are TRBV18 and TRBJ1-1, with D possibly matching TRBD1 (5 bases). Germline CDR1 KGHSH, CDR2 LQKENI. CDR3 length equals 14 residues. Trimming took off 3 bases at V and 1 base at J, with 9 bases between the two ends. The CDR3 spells CASSPRDENTEAFF. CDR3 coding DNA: TGTGCCAGCTCACCCCGGGACGAGAACACTGAAGCTTTCTTT.

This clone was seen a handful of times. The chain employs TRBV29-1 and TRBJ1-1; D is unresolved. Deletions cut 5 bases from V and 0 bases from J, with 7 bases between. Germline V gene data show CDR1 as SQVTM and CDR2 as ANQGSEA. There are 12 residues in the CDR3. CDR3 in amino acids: CSVSQLNTEAFF. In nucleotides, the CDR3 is TGCAGCGTTTCCCAGTTGAACACTGAAGCTTTCTTT. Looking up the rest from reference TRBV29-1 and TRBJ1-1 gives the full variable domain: SAVISQKPSRDICQRGTSLTIQCQVDSQVTMMFWYRQQPGQSLTLIATANQGSEATYESGFVIDKFPISRPNLTFSTLTVSNMSPEDSSIYLCSVSQLNTEAFFGQGTRLTVV.

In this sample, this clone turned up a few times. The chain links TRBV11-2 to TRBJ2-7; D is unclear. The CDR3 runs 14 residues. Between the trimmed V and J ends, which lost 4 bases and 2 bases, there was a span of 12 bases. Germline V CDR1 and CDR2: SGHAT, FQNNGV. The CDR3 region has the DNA TGTGCCAGCAGCTCCTATCTTGGAGCCTACGAGCAGTACTTC. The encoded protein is CASSSYLGAYEQYF.

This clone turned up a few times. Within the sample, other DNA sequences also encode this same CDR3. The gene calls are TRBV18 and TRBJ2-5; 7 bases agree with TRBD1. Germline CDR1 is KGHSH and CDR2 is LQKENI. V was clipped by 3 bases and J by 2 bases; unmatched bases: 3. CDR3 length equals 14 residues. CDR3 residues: CASSPGTEQETQYF. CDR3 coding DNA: TGTGCCAGCTCACCCGGGACAGAACAAGAGACCCAGTACTTC.

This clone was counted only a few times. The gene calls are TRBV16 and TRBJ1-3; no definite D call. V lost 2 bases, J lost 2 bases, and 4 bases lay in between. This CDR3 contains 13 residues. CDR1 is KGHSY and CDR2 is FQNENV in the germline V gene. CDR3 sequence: CASSQRTGNTIYF. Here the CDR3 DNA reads TGTGCCAGCAGCCAACGGACTGGAAACACCATATATTTT.

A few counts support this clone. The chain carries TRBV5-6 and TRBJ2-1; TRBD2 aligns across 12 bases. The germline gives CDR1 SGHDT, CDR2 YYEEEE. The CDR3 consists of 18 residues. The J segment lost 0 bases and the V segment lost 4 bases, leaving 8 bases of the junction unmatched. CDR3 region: CASSRRTSGAYSYNEQFF. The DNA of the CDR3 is TGTGCCAGCAGCCGGAGGACTAGCGGGGCGTACTCCTACAATGAGCAGTTCTTC.

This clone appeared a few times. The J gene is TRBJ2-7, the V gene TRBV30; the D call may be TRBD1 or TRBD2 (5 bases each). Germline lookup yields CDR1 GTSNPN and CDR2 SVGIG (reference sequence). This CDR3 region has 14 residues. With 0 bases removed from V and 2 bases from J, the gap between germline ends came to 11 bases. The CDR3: CAWSVSGTTYEQYF. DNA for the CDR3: TGTGCCTGGAGTGTGTCAGGGACGACCTACGAGCAGTACTTC. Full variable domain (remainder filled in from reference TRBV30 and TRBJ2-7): SQTIHQWPATLVQPVGSPLSLECTVEGTSNPNLYWYRQAAGRGLQLLFYSVGIGQISSEVPQNLSASRPQDRQFILSSKKLLLSDSGFYLCAWSVSGTTYEQYFGPGTRLTVT.

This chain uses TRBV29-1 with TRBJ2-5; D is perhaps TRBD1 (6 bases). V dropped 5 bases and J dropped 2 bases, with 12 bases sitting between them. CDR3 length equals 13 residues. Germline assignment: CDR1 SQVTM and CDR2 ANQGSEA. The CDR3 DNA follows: TGCAGCGTTAGGGACACGGCACAAGAGACCCAGTACTTC. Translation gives CSVRDTAQETQYF.

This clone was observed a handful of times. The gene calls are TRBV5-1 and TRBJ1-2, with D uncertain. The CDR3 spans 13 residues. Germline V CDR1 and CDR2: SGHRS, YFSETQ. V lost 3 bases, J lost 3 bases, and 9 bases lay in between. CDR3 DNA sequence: TGCGCCAGCAGCTCCACAGTCGACTATGGCTACACCTTC. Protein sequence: CASSSTVDYGYTF.

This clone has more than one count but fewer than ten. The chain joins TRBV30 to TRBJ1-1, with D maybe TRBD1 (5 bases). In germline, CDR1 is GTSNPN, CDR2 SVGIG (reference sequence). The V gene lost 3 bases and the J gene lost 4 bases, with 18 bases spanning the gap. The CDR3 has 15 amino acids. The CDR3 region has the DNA TGTGCCTGGAGGGACCCGAGGCAGGGAGGCACTGAAGCTTTCTTT. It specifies CAWRDPRQGGTEAFF.

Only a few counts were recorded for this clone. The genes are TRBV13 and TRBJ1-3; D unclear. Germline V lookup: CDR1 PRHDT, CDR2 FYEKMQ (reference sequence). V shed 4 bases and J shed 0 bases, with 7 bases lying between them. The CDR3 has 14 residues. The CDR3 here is CASSSRGSGNTIYF. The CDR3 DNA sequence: TGTGCCAGCAGCTCACGGGGCTCTGGAAACACCATATATTTT.

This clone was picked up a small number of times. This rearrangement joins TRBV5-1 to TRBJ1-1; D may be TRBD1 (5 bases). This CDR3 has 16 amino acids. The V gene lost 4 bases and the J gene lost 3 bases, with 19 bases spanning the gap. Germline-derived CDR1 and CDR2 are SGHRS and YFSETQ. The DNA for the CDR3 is TGCGCCAGCAGCCGTACGAGGGGCACACCTGACACTGAAGCTTTCTTT. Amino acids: CASSRTRGTPDTEAFF. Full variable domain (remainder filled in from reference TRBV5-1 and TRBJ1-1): KAGVTQTPRYLIKTRGQQVTLSCSPISGHRSVSWYQQTPGQGLQFLFEYFSETQRNKGNFPGRFSGRQFSNSRSEMNVSTLELGDSALYLCASSRTRGTPDTEAFFGQGTRLTVV.

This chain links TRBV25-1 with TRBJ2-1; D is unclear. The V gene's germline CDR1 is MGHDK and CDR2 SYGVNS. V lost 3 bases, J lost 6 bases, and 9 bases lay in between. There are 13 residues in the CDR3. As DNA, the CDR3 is TGTGCCAGCAGTGAGCACCCAGTCAATGAGCAGTTCTTC. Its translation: CASSEHPVNEQFF.

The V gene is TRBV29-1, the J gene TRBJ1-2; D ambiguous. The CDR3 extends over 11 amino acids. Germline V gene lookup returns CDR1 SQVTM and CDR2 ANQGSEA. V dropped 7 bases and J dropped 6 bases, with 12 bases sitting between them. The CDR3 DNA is TGCAGCGCCGGGCCAGCTGATGGCTACACCTTC. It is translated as CSAGPADGYTF.

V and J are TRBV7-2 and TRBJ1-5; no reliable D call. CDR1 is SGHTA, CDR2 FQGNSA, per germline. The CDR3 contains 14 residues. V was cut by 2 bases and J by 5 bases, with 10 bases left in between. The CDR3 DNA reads TGTGCCAGCAGCTTAATTCCAGCTTATCAGCCCCAGCATTTT. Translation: CASSLIPAYQPQHF.

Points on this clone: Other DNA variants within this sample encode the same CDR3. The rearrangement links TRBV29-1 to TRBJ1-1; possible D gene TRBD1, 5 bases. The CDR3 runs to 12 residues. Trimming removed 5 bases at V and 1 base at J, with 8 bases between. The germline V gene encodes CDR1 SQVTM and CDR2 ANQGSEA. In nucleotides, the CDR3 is TGCAGCGTTCGACAGTCGAACACTGAAGCTTTCTTT. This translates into CSVRQSNTEAFF. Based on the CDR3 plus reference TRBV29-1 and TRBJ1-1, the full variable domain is SAVISQKPSRDICQRGTSLTIQCQVDSQVTMMFWYRQQPGQSLTLIATANQGSEATYESGFVIDKFPISRPNLTFSTLTVSNMSPEDSSIYLCSVRQSNTEAFFGQGTRLTVV.

CDR3: CASSETEAGGYNEQFF. For the CDR3, the DNA is TGCGCCAGCAGCGAGACCGAGGCAGGGGGGTACAATGAGCAGTTCTTC. The chain has TRBV5-1 and TRBJ2-1; tentative D call: TRBD1 (7 bases). Germline CDR1 is SGHRS and CDR2 is YFSETQ. The CDR3 extends over 16 amino acids. V lost 4 bases, J lost 4 bases, and 18 bases lay in between.

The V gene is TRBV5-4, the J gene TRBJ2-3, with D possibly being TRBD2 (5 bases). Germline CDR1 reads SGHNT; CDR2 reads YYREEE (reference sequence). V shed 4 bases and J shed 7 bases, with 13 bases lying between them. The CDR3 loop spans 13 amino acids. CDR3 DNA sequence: TGTGCCAGCAGCATTTACGGGGTTAATACGCAGTATTTT. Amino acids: CASSIYGVNTQYF.

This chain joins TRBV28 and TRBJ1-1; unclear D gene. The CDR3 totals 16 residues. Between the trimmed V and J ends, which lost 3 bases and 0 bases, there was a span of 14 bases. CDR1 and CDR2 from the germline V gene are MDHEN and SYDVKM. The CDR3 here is CASSFAGPQMNTEAFF. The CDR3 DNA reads TGTGCCAGCAGTTTCGCCGGGCCGCAAATGAACACTGAAGCTTTCTTT.

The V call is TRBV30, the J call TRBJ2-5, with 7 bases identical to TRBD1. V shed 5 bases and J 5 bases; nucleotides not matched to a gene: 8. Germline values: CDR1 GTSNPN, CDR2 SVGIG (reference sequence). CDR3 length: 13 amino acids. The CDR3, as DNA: TGTGCCTGGGCCACAGGGGTGTCGGAGACCCAGTACTTC. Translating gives CAWATGVSETQYF.

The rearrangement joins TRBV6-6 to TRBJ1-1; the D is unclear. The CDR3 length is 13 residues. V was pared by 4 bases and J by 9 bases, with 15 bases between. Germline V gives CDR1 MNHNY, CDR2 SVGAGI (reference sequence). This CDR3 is CASSSAPGWKAFF. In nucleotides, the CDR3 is TGTGCCAGCAGTTCCGCCCCAGGTTGGAAAGCTTTCTTT.

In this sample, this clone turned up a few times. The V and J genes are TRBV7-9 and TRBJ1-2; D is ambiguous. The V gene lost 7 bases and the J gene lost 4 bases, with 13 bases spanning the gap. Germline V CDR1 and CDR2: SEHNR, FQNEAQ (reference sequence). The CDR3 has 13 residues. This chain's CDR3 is CASTPVAVYGYTF. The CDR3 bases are TGTGCCAGCACCCCCGTCGCTGTCTATGGCTACACCTTC.

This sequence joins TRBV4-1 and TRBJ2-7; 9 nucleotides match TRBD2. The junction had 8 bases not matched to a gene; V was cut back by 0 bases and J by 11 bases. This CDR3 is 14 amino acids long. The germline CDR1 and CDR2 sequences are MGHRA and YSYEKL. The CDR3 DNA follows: TGCGCCAGCAGCCAAGATCGATTAGCGGGGGCCGAGTACTTC. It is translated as CASSQDRLAGAEYF.